This TCR beta chain was sequenced during a study of blood T cell repertoires in COVID-19. Across the whole study: COVID-19 samples, acute and convalescent, were from the United States, Italy and Spain. Nucleic acid was either cDNA or gDNA, and it came from T cells, B-cell-depleted T cells, or PBMCs.

CDR3 length equals 14 residues. Germline values: CDR1 SGHTA, CDR2 FQGNSA. The V end lost 3 bases, the J end lost 2 bases, and 10 bases lay between the germline ends. The method was immunoSEQ multiplex PCR; TCRdb's version includes in-frame clones alone and lacks a portion of them. The table shows fewer than 250,000 clones, with roughly 85% occurring only once. The source of this sequence is a woman in her 70s with active or convalescent COVID-19. Sequencing used peripheral blood. The chain employs TRBV7-2 and TRBJ1-1, with D possibly TRBD1 on 6 matching bases. The CDR3 nucleotides are TGTGCCAGCAGCTTCCTAGGGGGTAACACTGAAGCTTTCTTT. As protein: CASSFLGGNTEAFF.